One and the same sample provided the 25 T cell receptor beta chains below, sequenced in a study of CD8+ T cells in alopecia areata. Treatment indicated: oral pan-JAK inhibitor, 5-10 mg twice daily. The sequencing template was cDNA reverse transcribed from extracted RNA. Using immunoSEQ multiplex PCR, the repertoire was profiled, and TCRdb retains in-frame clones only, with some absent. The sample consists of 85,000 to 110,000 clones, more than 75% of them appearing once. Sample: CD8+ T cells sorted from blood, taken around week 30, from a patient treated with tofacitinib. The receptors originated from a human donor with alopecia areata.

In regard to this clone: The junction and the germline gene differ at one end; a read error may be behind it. For the CDR3, the DNA is TGTGCCAGCAGCTCTACCGACCGGCGTGACTTC. Its protein is CASSSTDRRDF. The chain uses TRBV7-9 and TRBJ2-7; D remains ambiguous. Per the germline V gene, CDR1 is SEHNR and CDR2 is FQNEAQ (reference sequence). CDR3 size: 11 residues.

The CDR3 DNA is TGTGCCAGCAGCTCCCCGGGACAGGGGGCCCTAGCATCTAACTATGGCTACACCTTC. It yields the protein CASSSPGQGALASNYGYTF. The chain recombines TRBV7-9 with TRBJ1-2, with 12 positions matching TRBD1. V lost 4 bases, J lost 0 bases, and 12 bases stayed unmatched. CDR3 length: 19 amino acids. Germline V gene data show CDR1 as SEHNR and CDR2 as FQNEAQ (reference sequence).

Here the CDR3 reads CASSAGQGKEQYF. The DNA of the CDR3 is TGTGCCAGCAGCGCGGGACAGGGGAAAGAGCAGTACTTC. This chain links TRBV9 with TRBJ2-7, with 10 bases identical to TRBD1. Germline loops: CDR1 SGDLS, CDR2 YYNGEE. The CDR3 has 13 residues. V trimming: 3 bases; J trimming: 7 bases; junction bases outside the gene matches: 4.

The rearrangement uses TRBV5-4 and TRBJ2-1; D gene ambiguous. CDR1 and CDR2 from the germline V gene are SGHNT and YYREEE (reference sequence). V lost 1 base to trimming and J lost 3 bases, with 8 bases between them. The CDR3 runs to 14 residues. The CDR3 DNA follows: TGTGCCAGCAGCTTGATAGAAAACTACAATGAGCAGTTCTTC. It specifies CASSLIENYNEQFF.

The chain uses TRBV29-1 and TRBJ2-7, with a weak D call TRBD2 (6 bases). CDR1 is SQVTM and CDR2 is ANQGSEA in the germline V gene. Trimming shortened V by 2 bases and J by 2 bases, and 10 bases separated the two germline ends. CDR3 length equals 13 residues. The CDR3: CSVETSWPYEQYF. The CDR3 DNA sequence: TGCAGCGTTGAAACTAGCTGGCCCTACGAGCAGTACTTC.

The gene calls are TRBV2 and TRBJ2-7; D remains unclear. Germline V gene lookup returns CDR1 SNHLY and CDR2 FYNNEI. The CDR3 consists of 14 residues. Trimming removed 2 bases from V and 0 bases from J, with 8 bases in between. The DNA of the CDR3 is TGTGCCAGCAGTGAACCAGGAAGCTCCTACGAGCAGTACTTC. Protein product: CASSEPGSSYEQYF. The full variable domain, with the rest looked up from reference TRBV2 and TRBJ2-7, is EPEVTQTPSHQVTQMGQEVILRCVPISNHLYFYWYRQILGQKVEFLVSFYNNEISEKSEIFDDQFSVERPDGSNFTLKIRSTKLEDSAMYFCASSEPGSSYEQYFGPGTRLTVT.

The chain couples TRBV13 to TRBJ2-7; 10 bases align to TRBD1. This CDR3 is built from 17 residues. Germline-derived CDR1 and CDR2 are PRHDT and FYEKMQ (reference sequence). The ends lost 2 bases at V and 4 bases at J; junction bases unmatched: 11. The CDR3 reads CASSLNRQGAYKYEQYF. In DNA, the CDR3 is TGTGCCAGCAGCTTAAACCGACAGGGGGCGTATAAGTACGAGCAGTACTTC.

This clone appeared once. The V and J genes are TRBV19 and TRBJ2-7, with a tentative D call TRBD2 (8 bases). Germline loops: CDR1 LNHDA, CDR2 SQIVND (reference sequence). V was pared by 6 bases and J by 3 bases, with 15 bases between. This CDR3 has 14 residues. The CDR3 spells CASSDRAGGYEQYF. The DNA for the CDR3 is TGTGCCAGTAGCGACAGGGCGGGGGGCTACGAGCAGTACTTC.

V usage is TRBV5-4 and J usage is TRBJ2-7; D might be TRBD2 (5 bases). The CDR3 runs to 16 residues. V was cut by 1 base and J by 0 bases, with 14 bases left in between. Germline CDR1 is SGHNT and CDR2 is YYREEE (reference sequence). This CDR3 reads CASSLYLSGSSYEQYF. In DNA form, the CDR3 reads TGTGCCAGCAGCTTGTATCTAAGCGGAAGCTCCTACGAGCAGTACTTC.

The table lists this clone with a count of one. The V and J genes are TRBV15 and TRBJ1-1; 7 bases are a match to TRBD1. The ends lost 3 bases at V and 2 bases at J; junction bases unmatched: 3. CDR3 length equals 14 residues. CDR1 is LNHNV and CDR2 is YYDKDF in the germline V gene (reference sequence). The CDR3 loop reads CATSSRGGNTEAFF. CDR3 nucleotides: TGTGCCACCAGCAGCAGGGGGGGAAACACTGAAGCTTTCTTT.

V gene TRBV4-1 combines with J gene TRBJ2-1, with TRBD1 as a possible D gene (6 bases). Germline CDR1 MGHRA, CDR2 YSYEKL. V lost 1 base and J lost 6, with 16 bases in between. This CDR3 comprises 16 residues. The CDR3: CASSQGWGLRGNEQFF. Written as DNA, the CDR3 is TGCGCCAGCAGCCAAGGCTGGGGGCTTCGGGGCAATGAGCAGTTCTTC.

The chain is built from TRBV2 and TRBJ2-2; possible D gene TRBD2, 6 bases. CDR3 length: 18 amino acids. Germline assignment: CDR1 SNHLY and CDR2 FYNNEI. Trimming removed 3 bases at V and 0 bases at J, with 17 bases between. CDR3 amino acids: CASSDILGGNTNTGELFF. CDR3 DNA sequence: TGTGCCAGCAGTGATATCCTGGGAGGAAACACGAACACCGGGGAGCTGTTTTTT.

CDR3 residues: CASSLGGRPYNEQFF. CDR3 coding DNA: TGTGCCAGCAGCTTAGGAGGCAGGCCCTACAATGAGCAGTTCTTC. The J gene is TRBJ2-1, the V gene TRBV7-9; D is uncertain. CDR1 is SEHNR, CDR2 FQNEAQ, per germline (reference sequence). V dropped 1 base and J dropped 2 bases, with 9 bases sitting between them. This CDR3 has 15 residues.

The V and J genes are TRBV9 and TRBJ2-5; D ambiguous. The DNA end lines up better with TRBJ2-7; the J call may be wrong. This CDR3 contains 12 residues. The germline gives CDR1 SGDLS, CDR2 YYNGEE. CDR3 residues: CASSVDDYEQYF. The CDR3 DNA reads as TGTGCCAGCAGCGTAGACGACTACGAGCAGTACTTC.

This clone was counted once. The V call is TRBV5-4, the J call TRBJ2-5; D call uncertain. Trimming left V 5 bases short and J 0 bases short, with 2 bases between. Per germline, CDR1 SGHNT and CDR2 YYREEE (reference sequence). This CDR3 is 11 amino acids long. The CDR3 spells CASSHQETQYF. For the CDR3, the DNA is TGTGCCAGCAGTCACCAAGAGACCCAGTACTTC. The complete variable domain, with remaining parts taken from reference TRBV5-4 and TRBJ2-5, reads ETGVTQSPTHLIKTRGQQVTLRCSSQSGHNTVSWYQQALGQGPQFIFQYYREEENGRGNFPPRFSGLQFPNYSSELNVNALELDDSALYLCASSHQETQYFGPGTRLLVL.

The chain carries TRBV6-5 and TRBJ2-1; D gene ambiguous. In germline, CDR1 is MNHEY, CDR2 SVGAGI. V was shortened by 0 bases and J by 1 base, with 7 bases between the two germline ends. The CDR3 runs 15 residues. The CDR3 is CASSYSWSSYNEQFF. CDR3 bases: TGTGCCAGCAGTTACTCATGGAGTTCCTACAATGAGCAGTTCTTC.

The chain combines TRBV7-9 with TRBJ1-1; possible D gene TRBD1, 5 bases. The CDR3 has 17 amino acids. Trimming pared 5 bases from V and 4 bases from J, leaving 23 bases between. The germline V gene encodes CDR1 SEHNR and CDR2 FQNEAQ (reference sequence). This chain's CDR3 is CASSPLGPPGGSTEAFF. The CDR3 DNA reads TGTGCCAGCAGCCCGTTGGGACCCCCCGGCGGGAGCACTGAAGCTTTCTTT.

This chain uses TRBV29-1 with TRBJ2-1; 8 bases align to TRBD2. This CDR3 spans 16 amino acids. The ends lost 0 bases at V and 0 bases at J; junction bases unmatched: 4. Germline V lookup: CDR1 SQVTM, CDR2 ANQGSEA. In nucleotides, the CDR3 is TGCAGCGTTGAAGAGGGAGCGGGGGCCTCCTACAATGAGCAGTTCTTC. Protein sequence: CSVEEGAGASYNEQFF.

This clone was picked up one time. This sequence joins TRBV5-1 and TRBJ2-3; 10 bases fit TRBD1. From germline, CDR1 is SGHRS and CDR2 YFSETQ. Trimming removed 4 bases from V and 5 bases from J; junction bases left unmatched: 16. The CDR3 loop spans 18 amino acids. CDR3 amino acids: CASSPRVGPGQGRDTQYF. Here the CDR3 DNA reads TGCGCCAGCAGCCCCCGAGTCGGACCGGGACAGGGGCGAGATACGCAGTATTTT.

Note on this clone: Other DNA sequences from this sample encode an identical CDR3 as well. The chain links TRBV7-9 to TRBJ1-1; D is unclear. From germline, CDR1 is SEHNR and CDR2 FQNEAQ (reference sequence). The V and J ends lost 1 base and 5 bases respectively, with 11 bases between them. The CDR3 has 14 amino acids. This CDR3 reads CASSLGAGNTEAFF. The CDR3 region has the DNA TGTGCCAGCAGCTTAGGTGCGGGGAATACTGAAGCTTTCTTT.

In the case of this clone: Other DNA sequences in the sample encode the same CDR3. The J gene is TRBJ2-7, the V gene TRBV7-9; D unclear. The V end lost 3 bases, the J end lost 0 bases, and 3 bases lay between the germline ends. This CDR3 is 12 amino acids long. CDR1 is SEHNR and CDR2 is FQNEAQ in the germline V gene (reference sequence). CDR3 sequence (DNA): TGTGCCAGCAGCTTTAACTCCTACGAGCAGTACTTC. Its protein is CASSFNSYEQYF.

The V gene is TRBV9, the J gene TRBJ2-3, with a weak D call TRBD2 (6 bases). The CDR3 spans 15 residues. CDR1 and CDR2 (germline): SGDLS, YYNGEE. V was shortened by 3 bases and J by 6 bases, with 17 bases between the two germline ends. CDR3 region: CASSEERVLRDTQYF. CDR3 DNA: TGTGCCAGCAGCGAGGAGCGGGTTCTCCGGGATACGCAGTATTTT.

The CDR3 bases are TGCGCCAGCAGGCTCGGACAGGCCTTCTCTGGGGCCAACGTCCTGACTTTC. This encodes CASRLGQAFSGANVLTF. The chain has TRBV5-1 and TRBJ2-6, with TRBD1 matching over 7 bases. Germline trimming cut 5 bases from V and 0 bases from J; bases unmatched to any gene: 8. The V gene's germline CDR1 is SGHRS and CDR2 YFSETQ. CDR3 length: 17 residues.

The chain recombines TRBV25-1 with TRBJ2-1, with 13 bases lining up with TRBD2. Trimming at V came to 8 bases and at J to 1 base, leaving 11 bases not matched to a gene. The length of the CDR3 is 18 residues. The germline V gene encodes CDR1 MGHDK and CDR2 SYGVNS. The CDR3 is CASGGTSGTIGSYNEQFF. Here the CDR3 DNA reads TGTGCCAGCGGAGGGACTAGCGGGACGATAGGATCCTACAATGAGCAGTTCTTC.

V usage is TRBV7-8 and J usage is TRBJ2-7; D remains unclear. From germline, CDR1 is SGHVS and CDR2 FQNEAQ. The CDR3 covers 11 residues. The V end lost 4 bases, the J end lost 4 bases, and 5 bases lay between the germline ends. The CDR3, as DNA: TGTGCCAGCAGCTCTCGGTACGAGCAGTACTTC. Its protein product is CASSSRYEQYF. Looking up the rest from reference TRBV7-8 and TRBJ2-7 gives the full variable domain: GAGVSQSPRYKVAKRGQDVALRCDPISGHVSLFWYQQALGQGPEFLTYFQNEAQLDKSGLPSDRFFAERPEGSVSTLKIQRTQQEDSAVYLCASSSRYEQYFGPGTRLTVT.